The clone carrying this TCR beta chain was found many times. Its target is unknown. The sample originates from a study of human T cells and chemical hapten exposure. The wider study: Upper-back patches of 0.01% DPC were read at 6 days. Regarding the study as a whole: The number of TCRs above 1 in 1000 frequency did not change after DPC sensitization. The study found expanded TCRs formed significantly more large CDR3 similarity clusters than controls.

TCRdb reprocessed the RACE reads via MiXCR and lists one record per CDR3 protein. The table includes tens of thousands of distinct CDR3 sequences, approximately 10% detected once. V lost 4 bases and J 4 bases, leaving 23 bases between the germline ends. The CDR3 extends over 18 amino acids. CDR1 is SGHDN, CDR2 FVKESK, per germline. As for time point: patch test 2, 6 weeks after DPC sensitization. The treatment denotes: therapeutic diphenylcyclopropenone sensitization with weekly scalp DPC. This chain links TRBV14 with TRBJ2-1; unclear D gene. The clonotype comes from a woman between 45 and 65 years old with alopecia areata. Some clones in this sample may be carry-over from other donors' samples. The sequenced sample was whole blood, obtained in connection with sensitization to the hapten diphenylcyclopropenone (DPC). CDR3 protein: CASSRKTPEYVDYNEQFF. In DNA form, the CDR3 reads TGTGCCAGCAGCCGAAAAACCCCGGAGTACGTGGATTACAATGAGCAGTTCTTC.